This note documents a single T cell receptor (beta chain) sequence. These data are taken from a study of blood T cell repertoires in COVID-19. Study as a whole: Both acute and convalescent COVID-19 samples were obtained from the United States, Italy and Spain. From T cells, B-cell-depleted T cells, or PBMCs came the material, which was cDNA or gDNA.

This CDR3 region has 14 residues. With 5 bases clipped from V and 6 bases from J, the junction kept 7 bases outside the gene matches. From germline, CDR1 is MNHEY and CDR2 SVGAGI. Under the authors' procedure: By means of reference gene primer amplification, nucleated cell counts were estimated. Profiled with immunoSEQ multiplex PCR; TCRdb holds only in-frame clones, not every one. V and J calls and clone size are given by that table; D and trimming were obtained from the DNA. The sample includes tens of thousands of clones, roughly 87% of them seen just once. This TCR came from a woman aged 50 to 60 with active or convalescent COVID-19. This chain uses TRBV6-5 with TRBJ1-1; 9 nucleotides agree with TRBD1. Sequencing was performed on peripheral blood. The CDR3 DNA sequence: TGTGCCAGCAGTCACCTCGACAGGGGGGCTGAAGCTTTCTTT. Its protein is CASSHLDRGAEAFF.